Each of the 10 T cell receptor beta chains below was sequenced from the same sample in a study of cytomegalovirus exposure and HLA in healthy donors. With 60 Vbeta and 13 Jbeta primers, the PCR was carried out. Here immunoSEQ multiplex PCR was the method, and the copy in TCRdb shows in-frame clones only, minus some. The table includes roughly 50,000 clones, 82% detected once. Sequencing input: PBMCs. These receptors were taken from a woman aged 18-29 years in good health and CMV-seronegative.

This clone occurred once. This sequence joins TRBV6-1 and TRBJ1-5; no clear D gene. The V end was cut by 1 base, the J end by 6 bases, with 7 bases between. In germline, CDR1 is MNHNS, CDR2 SASEGT. The CDR3 length is 13 residues. CDR3 protein: CASSEVFSQPQHF. DNA of the CDR3: TGTGCCAGCAGTGAAGTCTTTAGTCAGCCCCAGCATTTT.

The chain couples TRBV29-1 to TRBJ1-1; D gene uncertain. The CDR3 covers 13 residues. The ends were cut back, 4 bases at V and 1 base at J, with 10 bases in the middle. Germline V lookup: CDR1 SQVTM, CDR2 ANQGSEA. The CDR3 here is CSVGGRENTEAFF. The CDR3, as DNA: TGCAGCGTTGGAGGACGGGAGAACACTGAAGCTTTCTTT.

The V gene is TRBV7-9, the J gene TRBJ2-2, with 7 bases that match TRBD1. This CDR3 is built from 16 residues. Per germline, CDR1 SEHNR and CDR2 FQNEAQ (reference sequence). The CDR3 reads CSIRLIRDRYTGELFF. The CDR3 DNA sequence: TGTTCCATCAGACTAATCCGGGACAGATACACCGGGGAGCTGTTTTTT.

This chain joins TRBV4-1 and TRBJ1-1, with 9 bases identical to TRBD1. From germline, CDR1 is MGHRA and CDR2 YSYEKL. The V and J ends lost 0 bases and 1 base, in that order; junction bases with no gene match: 0. CDR3 length: 15 amino acids. In DNA, the CDR3 is TGCGCCAGCAGCCAAGAGACAGGGGGGAACACTGAAGCTTTCTTT. Amino acid sequence: CASSQETGGNTEAFF.

This rearrangement joins TRBV10-1 to TRBJ2-1; 10 nucleotides match TRBD2. V shed 6 bases and J 8 bases; nucleotides not matched to a gene: 4. CDR1 is WNHNN and CDR2 is SYGVQD in the germline V gene (reference sequence). This CDR3 contains 13 residues. The CDR3 DNA reads as TGCGCCAGCAGCACCGGGACTAGCGATGAGCAGTTCTTC. Encoded protein: CASSTGTSDEQFF.

This clone was found once. The chain couples TRBV10-3 to TRBJ2-7; D may be TRBD1 (6 bases). Deletions cut 7 bases from V and 0 bases from J, with 10 bases between. Germline assignment: CDR1 ENHRY and CDR2 SYGVKD. The CDR3 is 13 amino acids. The CDR3 here is CAIKGDTSYEQYF. The CDR3 region has the DNA TGTGCCATCAAGGGGGACACCTCCTACGAGCAGTACTTC.

The rearrangement uses TRBV12-5 and TRBJ1-1, with 7 bases fitting TRBD1. Germline trimming cut 7 bases from V and 4 bases from J; bases unmatched to any gene: 6. Germline CDR1 reads LGHNT; CDR2 reads FRNRAP. The CDR3 runs 13 residues. The CDR3 nucleotides are TGTGCTAGTGCCCCCCCAGGGGGCACTGAAGCTTTCTTT. Translating it yields CASAPPGGTEAFF. The full variable domain, its missing parts supplied by reference TRBV12-5 and TRBJ1-1, is DARVTQTPRHKVTEMGQEVTMRCQPILGHNTVFWYRQTMMQGLELLAYFRNRAPLDDSGMPKDRFSAEMPDATLATLKIQPSEPRDSAVYFCASAPPGGTEAFFGQGTRLTVV.

The V and J genes are TRBV27 and TRBJ2-5; 10 nucleotides match TRBD2. Trimming removed 5 bases from V and 9 bases from J; junction bases left unmatched: 18. Germline CDR1 is MNHEY and CDR2 is SMNVEV (reference sequence). This CDR3 has 17 amino acids. The chain's CDR3 is CASSPGWTSGKKTAQYF. CDR3 sequence (DNA): TGTGCCAGCAGTCCAGGGTGGACTAGCGGAAAGAAGACGGCCCAGTACTTC.

A single count supports this clone. The chain employs TRBV28 and TRBJ2-7; TRBD2 matches 9 bases. The CDR3 has 16 residues. V dropped 6 bases and J dropped 7; count of bases not matched to a gene: 16. Germline assignment: CDR1 MDHEN and CDR2 SYDVKM. CDR3 region: CASRLPRSGSTGEQYF. In nucleotides, the CDR3 is TGTGCCAGCAGGCTCCCCCGTAGCGGGAGTACGGGAGAGCAGTACTTC.

The chain carries TRBV7-9 and TRBJ1-2; possible D gene TRBD1, 5 bases. The CDR3 totals 14 residues. V was cut by 1 base and J by 2 bases, with 8 bases left in between. Germline assignment: CDR1 SEHNR and CDR2 FQNEAQ (reference sequence). CDR3 DNA: TGTGCCAGCAGCTTAGGTGCAGGGAACTATGGCTACACCTTC. Protein sequence: CASSLGAGNYGYTF.